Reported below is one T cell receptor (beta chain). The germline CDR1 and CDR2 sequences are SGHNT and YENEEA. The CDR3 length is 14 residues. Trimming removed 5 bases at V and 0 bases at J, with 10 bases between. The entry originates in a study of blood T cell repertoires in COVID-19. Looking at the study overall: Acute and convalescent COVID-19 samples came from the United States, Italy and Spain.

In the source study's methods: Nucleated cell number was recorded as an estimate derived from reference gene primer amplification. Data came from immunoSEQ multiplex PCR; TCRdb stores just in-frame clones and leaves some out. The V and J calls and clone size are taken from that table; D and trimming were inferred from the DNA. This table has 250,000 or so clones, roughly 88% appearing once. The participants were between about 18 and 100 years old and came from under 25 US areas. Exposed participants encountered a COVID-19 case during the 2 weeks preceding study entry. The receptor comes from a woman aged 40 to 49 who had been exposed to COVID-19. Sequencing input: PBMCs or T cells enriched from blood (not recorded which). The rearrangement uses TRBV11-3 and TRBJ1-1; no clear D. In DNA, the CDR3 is TGTGCCAGCAGCCGGAGTGGGTTGAACACTGAAGCTTTCTTT. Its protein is CASSRSGLNTEAFF.